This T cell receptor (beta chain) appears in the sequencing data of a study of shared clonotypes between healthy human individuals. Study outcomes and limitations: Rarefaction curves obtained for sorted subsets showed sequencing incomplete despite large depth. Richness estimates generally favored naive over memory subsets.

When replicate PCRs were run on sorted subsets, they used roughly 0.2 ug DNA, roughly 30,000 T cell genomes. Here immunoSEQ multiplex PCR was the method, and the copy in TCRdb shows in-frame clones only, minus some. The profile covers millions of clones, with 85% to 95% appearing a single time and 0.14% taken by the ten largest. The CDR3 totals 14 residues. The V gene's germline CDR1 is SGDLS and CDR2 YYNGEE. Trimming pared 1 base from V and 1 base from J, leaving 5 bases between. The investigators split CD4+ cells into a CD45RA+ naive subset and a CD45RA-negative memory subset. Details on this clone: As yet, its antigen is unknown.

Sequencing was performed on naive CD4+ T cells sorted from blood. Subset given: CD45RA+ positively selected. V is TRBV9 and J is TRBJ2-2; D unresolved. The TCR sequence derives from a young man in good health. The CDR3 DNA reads TGTGCCAGCAGCGTAAGGCAGAACACCGGGGAGCTGTTTTTT. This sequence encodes CASSVRQNTGELFF.